This TCR beta chain was sequenced during a study of blood T cell repertoires in COVID-19. Looking at the study overall: Sites in the United States, Italy and Spain provided acute and convalescent COVID-19 samples. T cells, B-cell-depleted T cells, or PBMCs provided the cDNA or gDNA that served as material.

Per the original methods: Using reference gene primer amplification, nucleated cell counts were estimated. Measured with immunoSEQ multiplex PCR; TCRdb has only the in-frame clones, and not every one. V and J calls and clone size are those listed in that table; D and trimming were worked out from the DNA. The data show around 200,000 clones, 80% to 90% seen once. This clone was seen a few times. Trimming at V came to 3 bases and at J to 6 bases, leaving 13 bases not matched to a gene. CDR1 is KGHSH, CDR2 LQKENI, per germline. The CDR3 has 16 amino acids. The sequence came from a woman aged 80 or older with active or convalescent COVID-19. The chain carries TRBV18 and TRBJ2-7; 8 bases align to TRBD1. Specimen: peripheral blood. CDR3 residues: CASSPSIGQGSGEQYF. DNA for the CDR3: TGTGCCAGCTCACCTTCCATCGGACAGGGCTCGGGCGAGCAGTACTTC.